This entry describes one TCR beta chain. CDR1 SEHNR and CDR2 FQNEAQ come from the germline V gene (reference sequence). The CDR3 consists of 15 residues. Trimming removed 0 bases from V and 4 bases from J, with 10 bases in between. Replicate PCRs for sorted subsets used 200 ng DNA; this equaled around 28,000 T cell genomes. Original data processing: Junction-only immunoSEQ data arrived without quality scores, meaning filtering differed. The repertoire was sequenced with immunoSEQ multiplex PCR; TCRdb's copy has only in-frame clones and lacks some. The V and J calls and clone size are taken from that table; D and trimming were inferred from the DNA. The data show about 1.5 million clones, approximately 98% seen once. Adults of Caucasian background living in Nashville, Tennessee made up all donors. The sample belongs to a study of shared clonotypes between healthy human individuals. Study background: Per donor, CD8 memory used one plate, CD8 naive used two, CD4 memory used three and CD4 naive used three.

This sequence joins TRBV7-9 and TRBJ1-3; D possibly corresponds to TRBD1 (5 bases). Sequencing was performed on naive CD4+ T cells sorted from blood. Subset: CD45RA+ positively selected. This TCR was sampled from a man younger than 40 in good health. As DNA, the CDR3 is TGTGCCAGCAGCTTAGCGATGGGGGTCGGAAACACCATATATTTT. It codes for CASSLAMGVGNTIYF.